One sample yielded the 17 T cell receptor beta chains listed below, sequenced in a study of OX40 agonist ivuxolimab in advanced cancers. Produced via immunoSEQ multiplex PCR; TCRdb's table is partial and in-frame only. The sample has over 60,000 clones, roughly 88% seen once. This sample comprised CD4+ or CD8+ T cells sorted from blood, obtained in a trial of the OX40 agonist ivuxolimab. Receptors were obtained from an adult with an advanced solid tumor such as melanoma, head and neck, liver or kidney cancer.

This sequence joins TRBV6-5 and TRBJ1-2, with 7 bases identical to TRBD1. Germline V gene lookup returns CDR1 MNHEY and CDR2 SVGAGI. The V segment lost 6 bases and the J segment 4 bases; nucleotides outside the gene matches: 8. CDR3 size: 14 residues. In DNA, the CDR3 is TGTGCCAGCAGCAACCGGGACAGCTTCTATGGCTACACCTTC. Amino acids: CASSNRDSFYGYTF.

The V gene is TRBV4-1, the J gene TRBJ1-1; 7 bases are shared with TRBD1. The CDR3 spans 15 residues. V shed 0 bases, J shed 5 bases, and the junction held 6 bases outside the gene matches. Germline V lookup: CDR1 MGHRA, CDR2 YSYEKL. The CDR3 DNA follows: TGCGCCAGCAGCCAAGAGGCGACAGGGCGGACTGAAGCTTTCTTT. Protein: CASSQEATGRTEAFF.

The CDR3 region is CASSLSSGNTIYF. CDR3 coding DNA: TGTGCCAGCAGCTTAAGCTCTGGAAACACCATATATTTT. The genes are TRBV7-8 and TRBJ1-3; no clear D gene. CDR3 length: 13 residues. From germline, CDR1 is SGHVS and CDR2 FQNEAQ. Trimming removed 2 bases at V and 0 bases at J, with 2 bases between. Complete variable domain (other parts from reference TRBV7-8 and TRBJ1-3): GAGVSQSPRYKVAKRGQDVALRCDPISGHVSLFWYQQALGQGPEFLTYFQNEAQLDKSGLPSDRFFAERPEGSVSTLKIQRTQQEDSAVYLCASSLSSGNTIYFGEGSWLTVV.

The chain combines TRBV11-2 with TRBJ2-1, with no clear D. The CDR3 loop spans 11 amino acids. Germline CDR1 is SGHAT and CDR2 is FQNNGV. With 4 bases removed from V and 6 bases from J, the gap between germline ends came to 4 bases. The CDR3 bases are TGTGCCAGCAGCTCCACCAATGAGCAGTTCTTC. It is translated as CASSSTNEQFF.

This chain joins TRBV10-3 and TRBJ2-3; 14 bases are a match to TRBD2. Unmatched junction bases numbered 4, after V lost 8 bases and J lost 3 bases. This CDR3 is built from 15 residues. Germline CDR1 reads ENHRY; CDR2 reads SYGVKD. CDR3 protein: CAIGTSGGITDTQYF. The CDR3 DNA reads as TGTGCCATCGGGACTAGCGGGGGTATTACAGATACGCAGTATTTT.

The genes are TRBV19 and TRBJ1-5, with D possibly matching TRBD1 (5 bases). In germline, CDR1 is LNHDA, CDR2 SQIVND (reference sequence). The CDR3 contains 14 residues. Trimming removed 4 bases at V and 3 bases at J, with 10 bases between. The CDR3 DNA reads TGTGCCAGTAGTACGAGGGACCCCAATCAGCCCCAGCATTTT. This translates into CASSTRDPNQPQHF.

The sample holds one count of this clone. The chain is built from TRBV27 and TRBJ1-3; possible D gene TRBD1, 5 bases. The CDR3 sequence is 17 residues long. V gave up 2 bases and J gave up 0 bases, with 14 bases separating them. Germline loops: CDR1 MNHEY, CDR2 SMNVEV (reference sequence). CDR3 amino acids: CASSLGGGGYSGNTIYF. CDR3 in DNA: TGTGCCAGCAGTTTAGGGGGTGGAGGCTACTCTGGAAACACCATATATTTT.

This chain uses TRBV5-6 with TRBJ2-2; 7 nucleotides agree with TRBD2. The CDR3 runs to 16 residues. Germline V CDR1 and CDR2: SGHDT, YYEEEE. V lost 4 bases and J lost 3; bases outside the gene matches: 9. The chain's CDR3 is CASSGLGPGDTGELFF. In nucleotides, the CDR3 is TGTGCCAGCAGCGGACTAGGTCCAGGCGACACCGGGGAGCTGTTTTTT.

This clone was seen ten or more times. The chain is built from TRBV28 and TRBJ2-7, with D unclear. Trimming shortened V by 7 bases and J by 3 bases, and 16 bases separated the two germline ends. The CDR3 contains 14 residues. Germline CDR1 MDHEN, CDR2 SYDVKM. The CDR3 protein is CASTGAAPLYEQYF. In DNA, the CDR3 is TGTGCCAGCACTGGTGCGGCCCCCCTCTACGAGCAGTACTTC.

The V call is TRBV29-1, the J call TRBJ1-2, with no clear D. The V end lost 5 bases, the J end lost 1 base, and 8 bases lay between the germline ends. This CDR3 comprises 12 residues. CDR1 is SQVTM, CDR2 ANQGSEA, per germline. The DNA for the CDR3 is TGCAGCGTTCTATCAGATAACTATGGCTACACCTTC. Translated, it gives CSVLSDNYGYTF.

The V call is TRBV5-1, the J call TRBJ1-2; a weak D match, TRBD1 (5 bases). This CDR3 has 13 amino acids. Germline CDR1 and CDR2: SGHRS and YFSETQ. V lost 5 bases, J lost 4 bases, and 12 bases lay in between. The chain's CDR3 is CASSSGRLYGYTF. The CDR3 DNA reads TGCGCCAGCAGTTCGGGGCGTCTCTATGGCTACACCTTC.

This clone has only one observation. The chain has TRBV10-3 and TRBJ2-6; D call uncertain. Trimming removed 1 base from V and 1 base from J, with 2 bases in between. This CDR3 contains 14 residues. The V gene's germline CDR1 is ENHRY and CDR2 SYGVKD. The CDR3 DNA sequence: TGTGCCATCAGTGAGTTTTCTGGGGCCAACGTCCTGACTTTC. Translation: CAISEFSGANVLTF.

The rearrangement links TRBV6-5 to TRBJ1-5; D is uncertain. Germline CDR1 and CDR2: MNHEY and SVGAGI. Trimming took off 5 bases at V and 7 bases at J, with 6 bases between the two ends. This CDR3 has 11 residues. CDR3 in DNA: TGTGCCAGCAGTGAAACCCAGCCCCAGCATTTT. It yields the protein CASSETQPQHF.

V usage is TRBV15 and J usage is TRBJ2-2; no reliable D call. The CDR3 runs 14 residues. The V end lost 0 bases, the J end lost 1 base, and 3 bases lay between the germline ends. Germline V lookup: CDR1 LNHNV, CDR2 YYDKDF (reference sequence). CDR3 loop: CATSRDRNTGELFF. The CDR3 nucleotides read TGTGCCACCAGCAGAGATAGGAACACCGGGGAGCTGTTTTTT. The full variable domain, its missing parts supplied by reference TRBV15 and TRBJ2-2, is DAMVIQNPRYQVTQFGKPVTLSCSQTLNHNVMYWYQQKSSQAPKLLFHYYDKDFNNEADTPDNFQSRRPNTSFCFLDIRSPGLGDTAMYLCATSRDRNTGELFFGEGSRLTVL.

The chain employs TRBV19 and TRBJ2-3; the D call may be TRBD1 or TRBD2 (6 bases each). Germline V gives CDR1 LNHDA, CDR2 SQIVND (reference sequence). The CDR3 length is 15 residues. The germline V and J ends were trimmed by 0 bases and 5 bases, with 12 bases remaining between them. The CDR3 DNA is TGTGCCAGTAGTATAGATCGGGGGCGAGTAGATACGCAGTATTTT. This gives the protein CASSIDRGRVDTQYF.

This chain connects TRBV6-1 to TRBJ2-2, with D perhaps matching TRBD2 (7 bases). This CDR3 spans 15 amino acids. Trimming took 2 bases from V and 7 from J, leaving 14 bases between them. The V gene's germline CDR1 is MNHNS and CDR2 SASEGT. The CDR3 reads CASSERRGAIGELFF. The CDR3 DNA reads TGTGCCAGCAGTGAACGCCGGGGGGCTATCGGGGAGCTGTTTTTT.

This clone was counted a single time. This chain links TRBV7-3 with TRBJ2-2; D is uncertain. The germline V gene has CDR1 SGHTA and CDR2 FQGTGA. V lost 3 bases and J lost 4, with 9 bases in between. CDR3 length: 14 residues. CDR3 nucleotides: TGTGCCAGCAGCTTTGGGCAGTCCACCGGGGAGCTGTTTTTT. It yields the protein CASSFGQSTGELFF. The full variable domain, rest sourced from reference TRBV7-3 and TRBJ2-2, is GAGVSQTPSNKVTEKGKYVELRCDPISGHTALYWYRQSLGQGPEFLIYFQGTGAADDSGLPNDRFFAVRPEGSVSTLKIQRTERGDSAVYLCASSFGQSTGELFFGEGSRLTVL.